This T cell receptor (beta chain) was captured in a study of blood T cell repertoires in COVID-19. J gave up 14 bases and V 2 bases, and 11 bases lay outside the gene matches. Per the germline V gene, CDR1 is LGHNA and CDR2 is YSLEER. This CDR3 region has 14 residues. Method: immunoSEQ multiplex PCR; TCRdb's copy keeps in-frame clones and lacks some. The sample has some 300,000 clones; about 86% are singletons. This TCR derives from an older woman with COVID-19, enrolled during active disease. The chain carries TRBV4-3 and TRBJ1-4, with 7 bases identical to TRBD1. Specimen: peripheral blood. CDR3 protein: CASSQNWQGVGLFF. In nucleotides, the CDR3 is TGCGCCAGCAGCCAAAATTGGCAGGGGGTCGGTCTGTTTTTT.